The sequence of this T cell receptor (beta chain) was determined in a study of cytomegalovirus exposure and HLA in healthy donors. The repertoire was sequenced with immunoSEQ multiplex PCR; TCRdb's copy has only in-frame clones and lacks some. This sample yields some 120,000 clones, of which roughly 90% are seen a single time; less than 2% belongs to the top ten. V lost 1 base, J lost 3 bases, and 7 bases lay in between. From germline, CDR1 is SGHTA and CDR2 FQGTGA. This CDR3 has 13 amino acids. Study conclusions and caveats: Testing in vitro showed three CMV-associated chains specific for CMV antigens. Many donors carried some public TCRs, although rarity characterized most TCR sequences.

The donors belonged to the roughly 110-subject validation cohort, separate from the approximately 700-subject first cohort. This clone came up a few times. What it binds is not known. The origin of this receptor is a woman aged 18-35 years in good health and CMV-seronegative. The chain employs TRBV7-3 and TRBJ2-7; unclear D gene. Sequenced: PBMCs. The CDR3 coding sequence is TGTGCCAGCAGCTTAATCCCCAACTACGAGCAGTACTTC. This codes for CASSLIPNYEQYF.